This TCR beta chain was sequenced in a study of tumor and adjacent non-tumor tissue in lung cancer (dated by TCRdb to 2016 to 2019). Regarding the study in general: Of the cohort, 11 to 12 patients had adenocarcinoma, 2 had squamous cell carcinoma and 1 had small cell lung cancer. Sequencing produced more than 100,000,000 productive TCRbeta reads in total, an average of about 4.17 million reads per sample. More than 25 paired specimens, one tumor and one normal lung sample per patient, were profiled by TCRbeta CDR3 sequencing. Among the 15 or so patients, ages ranged from roughly 31 to 76 years, about 10 were men and 5 were women, and disease was TNM stage I to III. The study compared bulk TCRbeta repertoires from lung tumor tissue and matched distant non-tumor lung tissue of about 14 lung cancer patients. What the research found in general, with its limitations: Younger patients had significantly higher TCR diversity, and higher tumor TCR diversity was associated with shorter overall and disease-free survival. In normal lung, the top 100 clones accounted for a significantly larger cumulative share of the repertoire than in tumor tissue. The cohort had only 15 or so patients, and the authors noted that larger samples and more detailed clinical data are needed. Neither the sequencing platform nor unique molecular identifiers are mentioned in the methods. Peripheral blood was not sequenced, so blood TCRbeta repertoires were not examined in the lung cancer patients of the study. Tumor tissue showed significantly higher TCR diversity (inverse Simpson) than normal lung tissue, at about 410 vs 180 (P = 0.0075, Mann-Whitney U test).

As to this clonotype: Its antigen specificity is not known. As the CDR3 is not closed by the conserved phenylalanine or tryptophan, this likely results from a read error.

The method behind the library was multiplex PCR. Sequenced on an Illumina HiSeq 2500. Following protocols modified from ARM-PCR, the researchers constructed TCRbeta libraries through three rounds of nested PCR with primers (Table S4). PCR products of 200-500 bp were gel-excised and purified with the QIAquick gel extraction kit before sequencing. Per the authors' processing: Reads were cleaned with Trimmomatic, merged with FLASH into complete CDR3 sequences, and assigned to V(D)J germline segments with MiTCR. Clonal diversity was calculated as the inverse Simpson's index using VDJtools. A read counted as productive if the sequence was in-frame and lacked a premature stop codon. TCRdb reanalyzed the raw reads on its own, using fastp at Q25 for trimming and MiXCR for clone calling, and kept in-frame beta chains. Rows are combined by CDR3 protein, so each entry shows the most common genes and DNA. For this entry, the V and J calls and clone size follow TCRdb and not the study's own pipeline. The sample table records over 100,000 distinct CDR3 sequences; about 61% of these occur just once. The top ten clonotypes cover 19% of the sample.

With termini counted, the CDR3 has 14 amino acids. Solely the CDR3 DNA is kept, with 42 bases framed from the first base. RNA was isolated from bulk unsorted tissue, and RNA quality was assessed with a NanoDrop ND-1000 and an Agilent 2100. For the normal lung samples, distant non-tumor tissue was collected more than 3 cm away from the tumor edge. Newly diagnosed lung cancer patients without prior chemotherapy who had been admitted for thoracic surgery in China between August and November 2014 were enrolled as donors. Anyone who had undergone radiotherapy or chemotherapy before, or who had another cancer at the same time, was left out of the study. Surgical tissue pieces of about 1-2.3 cm3 were preserved in RNAlater solution and were kept at -80 degrees C until use.

Sequenced material: distant non-tumor lung tissue. The TCR comes from a man aged 55 to 70 with non-small cell lung cancer. The V gene is TRBV12-3 or TRBV12-4 and the J gene is TRBJ2-1; TRBD1 aligns with 8 central bases. The CDR3 in this case is CVSRYDRGHNEQFL. The DNA is TGTGTCAGCAGATACGACAGGGGACACAATGAGCAGTTCCTC.